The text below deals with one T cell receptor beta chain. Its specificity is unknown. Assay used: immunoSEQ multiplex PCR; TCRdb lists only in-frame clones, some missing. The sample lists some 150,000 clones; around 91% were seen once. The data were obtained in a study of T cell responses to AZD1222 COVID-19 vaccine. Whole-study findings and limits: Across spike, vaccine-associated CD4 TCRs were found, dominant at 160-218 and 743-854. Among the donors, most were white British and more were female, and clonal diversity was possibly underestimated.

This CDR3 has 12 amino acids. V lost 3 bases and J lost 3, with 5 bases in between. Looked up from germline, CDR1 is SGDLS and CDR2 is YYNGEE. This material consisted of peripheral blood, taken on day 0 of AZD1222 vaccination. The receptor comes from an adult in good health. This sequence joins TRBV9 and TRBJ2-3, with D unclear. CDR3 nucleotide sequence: TGTGCCAGCAGCGGAATGACAGATACGCAGTATTTT. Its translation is CASSGMTDTQYF.